Below are 5 T cell receptor beta chains sequenced from a single sample in a study of T cells in Graves' hyperthyroidism and ophthalmopathy. RNA transcripts provided the source from which TCR beta CDR3 regions were amplified. A first-round RT-PCR of the TCR CDR3 used the HTBI primer set. TCRdb ran MiXCR on the multiplex PCR reads and lists one entry per CDR3 protein. Among 700,000 to 950,000 distinct CDR3 sequences listed, around a third were seen once. Sequencing used blood. The receptors were gathered from a woman between 35 and 50 years old with Graves' hyperthyroidism.

This clonotype occurred many times. This chain joins TRBV29-1 and TRBJ1-2, with 7 bases matching TRBD1. The CDR3 totals 13 residues. With 1 base clipped from V and 6 bases from J, the junction kept 5 bases outside the gene matches. Germline CDR1 and CDR2: SQVTM and ANQGSEA. DNA of the CDR3: TGCAGCGTTGAAGGTTGGGACAGCGATGGCTACACCTTC. Residues: CSVEGWDSDGYTF.

Of note for this clonotype: Possible read error: a much larger clone is one base away. The gene calls are TRBV7-2 and TRBJ2-7, with D perhaps TRBD2 (5 bases). This CDR3 has 15 residues. Trimming pared 5 bases from V and 3 bases from J, leaving 17 bases between. Looked up from germline, CDR1 is SGHTA and CDR2 is FQGNSA. For the CDR3, the DNA is TGTGCCAGCAGCACCCCCGGAGGAGACCACTACGAGCAGTACTTC. Translating it yields CASSTPGGDHYEQYF.

The chain uses TRBV20-1 and TRBJ1-1; D is undetermined. The V and J ends lost 3 bases and 4 bases respectively, with 18 bases between them. Germline CDR1 is DFQATT and CDR2 is SNEGSKA (reference sequence). The CDR3 contains 15 residues. Here the CDR3 DNA reads TGCAGTGCTAGTTCTGGTGGCTTGGTGGTCACTGAAGCTTTCTTT. The encoded protein is CSASSGGLVVTEAFF.

This clonotype was recorded many times. The chain is built from TRBV7-8 and TRBJ2-7; D unclear. The length of the CDR3 is 16 residues. Germline CDR1 reads SGHVS; CDR2 reads FQNEAQ. V was clipped by 5 bases and J by 6 bases, with 23 bases between them. Here the CDR3 reads CASSNAASAPLGEQYF. The CDR3 nucleotides read TGTGCCAGCAGCAACGCCGCGAGCGCTCCTTTGGGCGAGCAGTACTTC.

The genes are TRBV6-1 and TRBJ2-7; D is unclear. The CDR3 is 15 amino acids. Trimming shortened V by 6 bases and J by 1 base, and 16 bases separated the two germline ends. Germline lookup yields CDR1 MNHNS and CDR2 SASEGT. CDR3 nucleotide sequence: TGTGCCAGCAGCACATATCACGGAGCTTCCTACGAGCAGTACTTC. It codes for CASSTYHGASYEQYF.